This section outlines one T cell receptor beta chain sequence together with its context. TCRdb reprocessed the RT-PCR reads with MiXCR, giving one entry per CDR3 protein. The profile covers 550,000 to 750,000 distinct CDR3 sequences, with about 14% appearing a single time and around 3.3% taken by the ten largest. Germline values: CDR1 GTSNPN, CDR2 SVGIG (reference sequence). CDR3 length: 20 residues. Trimming took 3 bases from V and 5 from J; bases not matched to a gene: 26. The clonotype comes from a female donor in good health, serving as a healthy control. The genes are TRBV30 and TRBJ2-5; 8 bases map to TRBD2. Sequencing input: memory CD4+ T cells from blood. CDR3 DNA sequence: TGTGCCTGGAGGTCCCTAAGAGAGATTAGCGGGGTTGTGCTGGGCGAGACCCAGTACTTC. It encodes CAWRSLREISGVVLGETQYF.